This T cell receptor (beta chain) was identified during a study of blood T cell dynamics during melanoma immunotherapy. About the study: Patients with metastatic melanoma got pembrolizumab or nivolumab-ipilimumab as first-line care. Study observations and caveats: PBMC repertoires of eventual disease-control patients split at W3 into clonality or diversity gains.

This sample's time point: pre-treatment baseline. A fixed DNA input of 350 ng was used per bulk PBMC sample. Sequenced by immunoSEQ multiplex PCR; TCRdb stores in-frame clones only, minus some. Counted here are about 5,000 clones, around nine tenths occurring once; the ten biggest clones make up 17%. With regard to this clone: Its cognate antigen is unknown.

Sequenced material: blood, taken from a patient treated with checkpoint blockade. The clonotype comes from a human donor with melanoma.

CDR3 sequence: CASSRRLGDEAFF. The CDR3 nucleotides read TGTGCCAGCAGCCGCCGACTCGGCGATGAAGCTTTCTTT. The chain couples TRBV7-9 to TRBJ1-1; D not resolved. V was pared by 5 bases and J by 7 bases, with 14 bases between. The CDR3 length is 13 residues. Germline-derived CDR1 and CDR2 are SEHNR and FQNEAQ (reference sequence).